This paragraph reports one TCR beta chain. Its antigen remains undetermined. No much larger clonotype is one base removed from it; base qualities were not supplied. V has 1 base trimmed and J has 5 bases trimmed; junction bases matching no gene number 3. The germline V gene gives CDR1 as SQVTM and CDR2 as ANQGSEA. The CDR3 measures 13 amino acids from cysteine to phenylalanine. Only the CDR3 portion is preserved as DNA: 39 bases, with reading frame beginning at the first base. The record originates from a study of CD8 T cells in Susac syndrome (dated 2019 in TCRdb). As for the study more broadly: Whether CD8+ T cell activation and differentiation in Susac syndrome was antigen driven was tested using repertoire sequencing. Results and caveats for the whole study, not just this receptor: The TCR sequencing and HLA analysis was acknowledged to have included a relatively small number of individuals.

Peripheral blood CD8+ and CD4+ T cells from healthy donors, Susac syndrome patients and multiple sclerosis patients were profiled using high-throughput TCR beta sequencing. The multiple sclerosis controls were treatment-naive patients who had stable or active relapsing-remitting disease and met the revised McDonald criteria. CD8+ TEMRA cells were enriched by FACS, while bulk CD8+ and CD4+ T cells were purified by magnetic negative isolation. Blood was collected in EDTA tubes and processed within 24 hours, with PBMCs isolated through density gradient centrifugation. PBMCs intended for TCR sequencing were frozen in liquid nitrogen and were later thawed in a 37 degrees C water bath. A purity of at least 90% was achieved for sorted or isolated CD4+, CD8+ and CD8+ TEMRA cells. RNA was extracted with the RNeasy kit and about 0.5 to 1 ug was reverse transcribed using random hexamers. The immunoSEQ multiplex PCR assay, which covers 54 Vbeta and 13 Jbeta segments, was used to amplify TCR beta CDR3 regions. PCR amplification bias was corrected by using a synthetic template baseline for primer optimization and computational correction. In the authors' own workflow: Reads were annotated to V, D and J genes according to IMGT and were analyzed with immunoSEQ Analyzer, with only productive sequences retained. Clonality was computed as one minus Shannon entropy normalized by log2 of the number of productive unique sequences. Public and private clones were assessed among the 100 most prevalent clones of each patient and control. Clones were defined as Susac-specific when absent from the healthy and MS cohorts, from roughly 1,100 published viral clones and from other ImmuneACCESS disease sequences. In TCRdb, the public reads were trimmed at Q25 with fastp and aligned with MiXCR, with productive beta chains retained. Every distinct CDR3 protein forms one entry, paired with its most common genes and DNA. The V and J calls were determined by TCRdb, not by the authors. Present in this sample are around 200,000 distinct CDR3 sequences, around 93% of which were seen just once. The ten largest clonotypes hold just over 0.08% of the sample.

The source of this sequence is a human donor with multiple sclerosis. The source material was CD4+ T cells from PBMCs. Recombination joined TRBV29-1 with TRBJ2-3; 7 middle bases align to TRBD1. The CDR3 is CSVEVSGGDTQYF. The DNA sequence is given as TGCAGCGTTGAAGTCTCAGGGGGAGATACGCAGTATTTT.